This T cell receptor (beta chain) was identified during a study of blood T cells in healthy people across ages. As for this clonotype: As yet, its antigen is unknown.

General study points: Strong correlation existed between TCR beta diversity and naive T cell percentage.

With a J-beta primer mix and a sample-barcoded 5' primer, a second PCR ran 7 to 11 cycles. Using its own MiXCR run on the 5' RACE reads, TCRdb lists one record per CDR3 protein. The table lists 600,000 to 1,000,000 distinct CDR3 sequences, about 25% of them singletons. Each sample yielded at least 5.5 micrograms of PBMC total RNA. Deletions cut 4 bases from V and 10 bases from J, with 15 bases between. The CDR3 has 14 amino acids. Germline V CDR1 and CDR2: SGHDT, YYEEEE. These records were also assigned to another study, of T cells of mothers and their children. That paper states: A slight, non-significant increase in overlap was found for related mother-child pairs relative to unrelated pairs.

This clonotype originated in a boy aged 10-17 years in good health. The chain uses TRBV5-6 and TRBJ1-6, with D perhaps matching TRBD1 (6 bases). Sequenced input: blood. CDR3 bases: TGTGCCAGCAGCACGAGACAGGTGATCTCACCCCTCCACTTT. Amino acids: CASSTRQVISPLHF. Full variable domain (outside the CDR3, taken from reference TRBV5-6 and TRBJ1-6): DAGVTQSPTHLIKTRGQQVTLRCSPKSGHDTVSWYQQALGQGPQFIFQYYEEEERQRGNFPDRFSGHQFPNYSSELNVNALLLGDSALYLCASSTRQVISPLHFGNGTRLTVT.